This T cell receptor (beta chain) appears in the sequencing data of a study of blood T cell repertoires in COVID-19. Germline CDR1 MDHEN, CDR2 SYDVKM. CDR3 size: 14 residues. Trimming removed 7 bases from V and 4 bases from J; junction bases left unmatched: 6. As originally analysed: Cell counts per sample came from amplifying reference gene primers. Assay used: immunoSEQ multiplex PCR; TCRdb lists only in-frame clones, some missing. The D gene and trimming were derived from the DNA, and the V and J assignments and clone size from that table. This table has over 250,000 clones, approximately 79% appearing once.

This TCR derives from a man younger than 45 with acute COVID-19. The rearrangement joins TRBV28 to TRBJ2-5, with 10 positions matching TRBD2. The sequenced sample was PBMCs or T cells enriched from blood (not recorded which). This CDR3 is CASTKREGLETQYF. The CDR3 DNA reads as TGTGCCAGCACGAAGCGGGAGGGACTAGAGACCCAGTACTTC.